The sequence of this T cell receptor beta chain was determined in a study of shared clonotypes between healthy human individuals. CDR3 length equals 13 residues. Germline V gene sequence: CDR1 MNHEY, CDR2 SMNVEV (reference sequence). Trimming removed 4 bases at V and 3 bases at J, with 10 bases between. Profiling relied on immunoSEQ multiplex PCR, and the TCRdb table lists in-frame clones only, not all of them. The sample includes fewer than 500,000 clones, over 60% of them seen just once. For this clone: Other nucleotide sequences from this sample produce the same CDR3.

This receptor was obtained from a woman aged 40 to 50 in good health. Some clones in this sample may be carry-over from other donors' samples. Sequencing was done on a sample of PBMCs. The V call is TRBV27, the J call TRBJ2-7, with D unclear. CDR3 amino acids: CASSSFPDYEQYF. The CDR3 nucleotides read TGTGCCAGCAGTTCTTTCCCAGACTACGAGCAGTACTTC.